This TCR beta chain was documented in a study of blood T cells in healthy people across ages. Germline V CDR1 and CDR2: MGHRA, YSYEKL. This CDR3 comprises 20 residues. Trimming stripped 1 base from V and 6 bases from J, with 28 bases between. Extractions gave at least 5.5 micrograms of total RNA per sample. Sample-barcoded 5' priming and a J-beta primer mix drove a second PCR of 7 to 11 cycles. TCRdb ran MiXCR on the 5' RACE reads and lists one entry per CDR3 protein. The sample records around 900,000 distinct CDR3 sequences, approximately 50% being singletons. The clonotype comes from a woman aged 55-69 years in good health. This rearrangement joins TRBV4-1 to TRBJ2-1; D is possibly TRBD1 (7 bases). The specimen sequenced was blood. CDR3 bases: TGCGCCAGCAGCCAAGGGCGGAGGGGTAGGACAGGCCAGAATCCCAATGAGCAGTTCTTC. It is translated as CASSQGRRGRTGQNPNEQFF.